Listed below are T cell receptor beta chains from one sample, sequenced in a study of cytomegalovirus exposure and HLA in healthy donors. Produced via immunoSEQ multiplex PCR; TCRdb's table is partial and in-frame only. Among about 190,000 clones listed, 75% to 85% were seen once. The sample was PBMCs. Receptors were obtained from a woman in her late teens or twenties in good health and CMV-seronegative. CDR3s include the opening cysteine and the closing phenylalanine or tryptophan. D genes are given only for firm matches. The size of a clone is reported for some rows only, either as once, few or many, or as a class for expanded clones.

abundance	v_gene	j_gene	d_gene	CDR3nt	CDR3aa
.	TRBV5-1	TRBJ1-4	TRBD1	TGCGCCAGCAGCTTCTCGCCGGGACAGGGGTATGAAAAACTGTTTTTT	CASSFSPGQGYEKLFF
.	TRBV6-5	TRBJ2-5	.	TGTGCCAGCAGTTACACCGGAGAGACCCAGTACTTC	CASSYTGETQYF
.	TRBV18	TRBJ2-5	TRBD2	TGTGCCAGCTCACCGTGGGGGGGGTACCAAGAGACCCAGTACTTC	CASSPWGGYQETQYF
.	TRBV7-2	TRBJ1-5	.	TGTGCCAGCAGCCCTAATTACGGGGGCAATCAGCCCCAGCATTTT	CASSPNYGGNQPQHF
.	TRBV6-1	TRBJ2-7	.	TGTGCCAGCAGTGAACTAGGAAACTCCTACGAGCAGTACTTC	CASSELGNSYEQYF
.	TRBV11-2	TRBJ1-5	.	TGTGCCAGCAGCGAAGACAGGTACAATCAGCCCCAGCATTTT	CASSEDRYNQPQHF
.	TRBV28	TRBJ2-7	.	TGTGCCAGCAGTTTTCGCGAGCAGTACTTC	CASSFREQYF
.	TRBV2	TRBJ1-1	TRBD1	TGTGCCAGCCCCGTACAGGGGCCTGAAGCTTTCTTT	CASPVQGPEAFF
.	TRBV15	TRBJ2-5	TRBD1	TGTGCCACCAGCGCAACAGGGGGCCGGGAGACCCAGTACTTC	CATSATGGRETQYF
.	TRBV9	TRBJ2-2	TRBD2	TGTGCCAGCAGCCCAACGACTAGCGGGGTCCTAACCGGGGAGCTGTTTTTT	CASSPTTSGVLTGELFF
.	TRBV28	TRBJ1-1	TRBD1	TGTGCCAGCAGCTTACAGGGGGCAGGTACTGAAGCTTTCTTT	CASSLQGAGTEAFF
.	TRBV7-9	TRBJ2-3	TRBD2	TGTGCCAGCGCCGGGGGGAGTCCCACAGATACGCAGTATTTT	CASAGGSPTDTQYF
.	TRBV6-5	TRBJ2-6	.	TGTGCCAGCTCTGTAGGGGCTGGGGCCAACGTCCTGACTTTC	CASSVGAGANVLTF
.	TRBV6-6	TRBJ1-2	.	TGTGCCAGCAGTTACGTGAAGCAATCTAACTATGGCTACACCTTC	CASSYVKQSNYGYTF
once	TRBV20-1	TRBJ2-3	.	TGCAGAACGCCTCACAGCGATACGCAGTATTTT	CRTPHSDTQYF
few	TRBV2	TRBJ2-1	.	TGTGCCAGCGGGGGAGGGGGGCTTAATGAGCAGTTCTTC	CASGGGGLNEQFF
.	TRBV15	TRBJ1-2	.	TGTGCCACCAGCAGAGATACGGAGGGCTTCACTCGTGGCTACACCTTC	CATSRDTEGFTRGYTF
.	TRBV19	TRBJ2-7	.	TGTGCCAGTAGCTTACAACAAACATCCTACGAGCAGTACTTC	CASSLQQTSYEQYF
.	TRBV6-1	TRBJ2-5	.	TGTGCCAGCAGTGAAGCGGGGGGATCCCAAGAGACCCAGTACTTC	CASSEAGGSQETQYF
few	TRBV7-2	TRBJ1-1	.	TGTGCCAGCAGCTTTAGAGGGGGGAACACTGAAGCTTTCTTT	CASSFRGGNTEAFF
.	TRBV5-1	TRBJ1-1	.	TGCGCCAGCAGCTTCCGGCCCGGTCCCGTGGGCGAGAACACTGAAGCTTTCTTT	CASSFRPGPVGENTEAFF
.	TRBV9	TRBJ1-4	.	TGTGCCAGCAGCGTAGGTACAGGACCTGAAAAACTGTTTTTT	CASSVGTGPEKLFF
.	TRBV5-1	TRBJ1-2	TRBD1	TGCGCCAGCAGCTTGGGACAGGGCAACTATGGCTACACCTTC	CASSLGQGNYGYTF
.	TRBV5-8	TRBJ2-5	TRBD1	TGTGCCAGCAACATCCACGGGGGACAGGGAGAGACCCAGTACTTC	CASNIHGGQGETQYF
.	TRBV2	TRBJ2-1	.	TGTGCCAGCAGTGAGAGAGTTAGCGGCTCTCCCTACAATGAGCAGTTCTTC	CASSERVSGSPYNEQFF
.	TRBV11-2	TRBJ1-5	TRBD1	TGTGCCAGCAGCCCGACAGGGGCAGTTTCTCAGCCCCAGCATTTT	CASSPTGAVSQPQHF
.	TRBV5-1	TRBJ2-7	.	TGCGCCAGCAGCTTTAATGTCCCCGGCGAGCAGTACTTC	CASSFNVPGEQYF
.	TRBV7-6	TRBJ2-3	.	TGTGCCAGCAGCCGAGGACCGCTAGCACGGGATACGCAGTATTTT	CASSRGPLARDTQYF
once	TRBV18	TRBJ1-1	TRBD1	TGTGCCAGCTCACCTACAGGGGTGCGTGAAGCTTTCTTT	CASSPTGVREAFF
.	TRBV6-5	TRBJ2-2	TRBD1	TGTGCCAGCAGTTACCGGGACAGGGGGGAGCTGTTTTTT	CASSYRDRGELFF
.	TRBV10-2	TRBJ2-1	.	TGCGCCAGCAGTGAACAGTCACTAGGGCACAATGAGCAGTTCTTC	CASSEQSLGHNEQFF
.	TRBV28	TRBJ1-1	.	TGTGCCAGCAGCCTCGACAGACCCCAAGCTTTCTTT	CASSLDRPQAFF